The sequence of this TCR beta chain was determined in a study of T-cell reconstitution after alpha-beta-depleted transplantation in children. Unique molecular identifiers tagged the TCRbeta library. TCRdb processed the PCR reads anew with MiXCR; each CDR3 protein has one entry. The table records about 210,000 distinct CDR3 sequences, more than 15% of them present only once. Findings and caveats of the study: Expanded clones from the graft, numbering several hundred, reportedly supplied alpha-beta T cells about two months after transplant. After transplant, high TCRbeta diversity at day 60 in some patients arose from surviving recipient T cells and thymic progenitors. The main origin of T-cell counts and diversity one year after transplant was newly produced T cells.

There are 15 residues in the CDR3. V was cut by 0 bases and J by 8 bases, with 11 bases left in between. CDR1 and CDR2 from the germline V gene are LNHNV and YYDKDF (reference sequence). A few counts support this clonotype. Its antigen is still unknown. The J gene is TRBJ1-6, the V gene TRBV15, with D possibly TRBD1 on 6 matching bases. Sequenced here: PBMCs, mostly from graft donor cells, sampled 360 days after TCRalphabeta/CD19-depleted stem cell transplant. This TCR was recovered from a male patient aged 2 to 9 who had a stem cell transplant for acute lymphoblastic leukemia, so the T cells may come from the graft donor. The CDR3 is CATSRDRGLHSPLHF. CDR3 in DNA: TGTGCCACCAGCAGAGACCGGGGGCTACATTCACCCCTCCACTTT.